This paragraph covers one T cell receptor (beta chain) sequence. The target antigen is unknown. Naive CD8+ T cells were CD45RO-CCR7+CD27+CD95-. All TRB cDNA libraries came from 5' RACE performed with UMI labels. For each CDR3 protein, TCRdb gives one entry from its re-call of the 5' RACE reads, without DNA. This table lists over 100,000 distinct CDR3 sequences. The data originate from a study of CXCR3-negative and CXCR3-positive naive CD8 T cells. General observations from the study: For memory CD8+ cells diversity was much lower, but both naive subsets had comparably high diversity.

The CDR3 sequence is 15 residues long. Per the germline V gene, CDR1 is SNHLY and CDR2 is FYNNEI. This sequence was found in a human donor in good health. Some clones in this sample may be carry-over from other donors' samples. Sequencing was performed on naive CXCR3- CD8+ T cells from blood. Subset defined: CD45RO-CCR7+CD27+CD95- naive CD8+ T cells lacking CXCR3 (TNR3-). This chain uses TRBV2 with TRBJ2-2; TCRdb returns TRBD2, unconfirmable since there is no DNA. CDR3 loop: CASSLGGRDTGELFF.